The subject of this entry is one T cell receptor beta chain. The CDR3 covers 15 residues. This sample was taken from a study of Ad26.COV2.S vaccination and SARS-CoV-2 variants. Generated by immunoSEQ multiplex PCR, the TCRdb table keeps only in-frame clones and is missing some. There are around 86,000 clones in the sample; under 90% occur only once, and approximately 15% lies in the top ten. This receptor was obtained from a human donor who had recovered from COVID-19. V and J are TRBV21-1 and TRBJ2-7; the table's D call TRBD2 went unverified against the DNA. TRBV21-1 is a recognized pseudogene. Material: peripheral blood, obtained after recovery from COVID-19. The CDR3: CASSKDEGGENEQYF. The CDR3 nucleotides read TGTGCCAGCAGCAAAGATGAGGGAGGGGAGAACGAGCAGTACTTC.